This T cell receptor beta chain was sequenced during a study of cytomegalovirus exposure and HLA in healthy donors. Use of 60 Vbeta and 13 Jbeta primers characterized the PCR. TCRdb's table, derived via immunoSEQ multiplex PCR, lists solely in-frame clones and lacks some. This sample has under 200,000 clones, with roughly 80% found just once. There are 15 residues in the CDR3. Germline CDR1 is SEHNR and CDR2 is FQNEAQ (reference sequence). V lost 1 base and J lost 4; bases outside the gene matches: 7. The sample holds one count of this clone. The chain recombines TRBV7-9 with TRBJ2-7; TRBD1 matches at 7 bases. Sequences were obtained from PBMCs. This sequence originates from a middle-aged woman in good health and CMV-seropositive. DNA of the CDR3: TGTGCCAGCAGCTTAGTCAGCACAGGGGAGTACGAGCAGTACTTC. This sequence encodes CASSLVSTGEYEQYF.